Listed here are 20 T cell receptor beta chains from one sample, sequenced in a study of PD-L1 blockade in urothelial cancer. As for time point: pretreatment peripheral blood. Method: immunoSEQ multiplex PCR; TCRdb's copy keeps in-frame clones and lacks some. The table has about 49,000 clones, 79% seen once. Sequencing was performed on PBMCs, taken around atezolizumab (anti-PD-L1) treatment. The receptors were gathered from a man between 70 and 80 years old with urothelial cancer.

This chain links TRBV5-1 with TRBJ2-7; a weak D match, TRBD1 (6 bases). This CDR3 comprises 14 residues. Germline V gene lookup returns CDR1 SGHRS and CDR2 YFSETQ. V lost 0 bases and J lost 5, with 12 bases in between. The CDR3 nucleotides read TGCGCCAGCAGCTTGGAGGGGGATGTTGACGAGCAGTACTTC. Its protein is CASSLEGDVDEQYF.

This sequence joins TRBV10-3 and TRBJ1-1, with TRBD1 identical over 11 bases. Trimming took 4 bases from V and 4 from J; bases not matched to a gene: 2. The CDR3 is 14 residues long. Germline CDR1 ENHRY, CDR2 SYGVKD. In DNA form, the CDR3 reads TGTGCCATCAGTGCGGGACAGGGGGGCACTGAAGCTTTCTTT. Encoded protein: CAISAGQGGTEAFF.

The rearrangement joins TRBV6-1 to TRBJ1-1; tentative D call: TRBD1 (5 bases). Germline V gene lookup returns CDR1 MNHNS and CDR2 SASEGT. The CDR3 sequence is 15 residues long. V was cut by 5 bases and J by 2 bases, with 15 bases left in between. The CDR3 reads CASSIPTVFNTEAFF. The CDR3 coding sequence is TGTGCCAGCAGTATCCCGACAGTATTTAACACTGAAGCTTTCTTT.

The chain carries TRBV10-1 and TRBJ1-1; a weak D match, TRBD1 (5 bases). The CDR3 has 14 amino acids. Looked up from germline, CDR1 is WNHNN and CDR2 is SYGVQD (reference sequence). The V and J ends lost 1 base and 4 bases respectively, with 10 bases between them. CDR3 sequence (DNA): TGCGCCAGCAGTGAGTGGCAGGGTGGCACTGAAGCTTTCTTT. Its translation is CASSEWQGGTEAFF.

The rearrangement joins TRBV6-1 to TRBJ2-3; 13 bases match TRBD2. Trimming removed 3 bases from V and 2 bases from J; junction bases left unmatched: 11. CDR1 and CDR2 (germline): MNHNS, SASEGT. This CDR3 is 19 amino acids long. Here the CDR3 DNA reads TGTGCCAGCAGTGAGGGACTAGCGGGATACAGGATGGTCACAGATACGCAGTATTTT. Protein sequence: CASSEGLAGYRMVTDTQYF.

The chain uses TRBV29-1 and TRBJ2-7; tentatively, D is TRBD2 (6 bases). The ends were cut back, 3 bases at V and 2 bases at J, with 11 bases in the middle. This CDR3 has 13 amino acids. Germline CDR1 reads SQVTM; CDR2 reads ANQGSEA. The CDR3 DNA sequence: TGCAGCGTTGAGACGGAGGGGCCCTACGAGCAGTACTTC. Translated, it gives CSVETEGPYEQYF.

This clone has more than one count but fewer than ten. The chain links TRBV28 to TRBJ2-2; 9 nucleotides align to TRBD1. The germline V gene has CDR1 MDHEN and CDR2 SYDVKM. J was trimmed by 4 bases and V by 4 bases; bases with no gene match: 7. The CDR3 sequence is 16 residues long. CDR3 loop: CASSYTDRGVTGELFF. CDR3 coding DNA: TGTGCCAGCAGTTACACTGACAGGGGGGTCACCGGGGAGCTGTTTTTT.

The rearrangement uses TRBV28 and TRBJ2-1, with D maybe TRBD2 (5 bases). Trimming cost V 4 bases and J 12 bases, with 13 bases left between them. Germline CDR1 is MDHEN and CDR2 is SYDVKM. The CDR3 covers 12 residues. The DNA for the CDR3 is TGTGCCAGCAGTTCTCGGACTCTGCCGCAGTTCTTC. Its protein is CASSSRTLPQFF.

This chain links TRBV18 with TRBJ2-7; 7 nucleotides match TRBD1. The CDR3 covers 15 residues. Losses at the gene ends were 0 bases for V and 7 bases for J; bases not matched to a gene: 9. CDR1 and CDR2 (germline): KGHSH, LQKENI. CDR3 bases: TGTGCCAGCTCACCACCCGGGACAGTTCTACGAGAGCAGTACTTC. Translating it yields CASSPPGTVLREQYF.

This clone appeared once. V and J are TRBV30 and TRBJ2-3; 9 nucleotides match TRBD2. The CDR3 loop spans 15 amino acids. Germline V gene sequence: CDR1 GTSNPN, CDR2 SVGIG (reference sequence). The ends lost 0 bases at V and 6 bases at J; junction bases unmatched: 7. The DNA of the CDR3 is TGTGCCTGGAGTGTTTCTAGCGGGACCCACGATACGCAGTATTTT. As protein: CAWSVSSGTHDTQYF.

This sequence joins TRBV7-3 and TRBJ2-2; 10 positions match TRBD1. CDR3 length: 16 amino acids. With 5 bases clipped from V and 2 bases from J, the junction kept 5 bases outside the gene matches. The germline V gene has CDR1 SGHTA and CDR2 FQGTGA. CDR3 sequence reads: CASSPGTGVNTGELFF. The CDR3, as DNA: TGTGCCAGCAGCCCGGGGACAGGGGTTAACACCGGGGAGCTGTTTTTT.

This chain joins TRBV4-1 and TRBJ2-7, with TRBD2 matching over 13 bases. The CDR3 loop spans 15 amino acids. J lost 5 bases, V lost 2 bases, and 3 bases had no gene match. CDR1 and CDR2 (germline): MGHRA, YSYEKL. Written as DNA, the CDR3 is TGCGCCAGCAGCCAAAGGACTAGCGGGAGACACGAGCAGTACTTC. Encoded protein: CASSQRTSGRHEQYF.

The rearrangement joins TRBV7-9 to TRBJ2-7; 11 nucleotides line up with TRBD2. V was pared by 5 bases and J by 3 bases, with 9 bases of the junction left unmatched. The CDR3 spans 16 residues. Germline V gene lookup returns CDR1 SEHNR and CDR2 FQNEAQ (reference sequence). The CDR3 DNA reads as TGTGCCAGCAGCCAAAGAGGGACTAGCGGAGGCTACGAGCAGTACTTC. As protein: CASSQRGTSGGYEQYF.

This chain links TRBV7-9 with TRBJ2-7; 9 bases map to TRBD1. Germline lookup yields CDR1 SEHNR and CDR2 FQNEAQ (reference sequence). CDR3 length: 14 amino acids. Trimming at V came to 5 bases and at J to 4 bases, leaving 6 bases not matched to a gene. The chain's CDR3 is CASSPRTGDYEQYF. CDR3 sequence (DNA): TGTGCCAGCAGCCCTCGGACAGGGGATTACGAGCAGTACTTC.

J is TRBJ1-1 and V is TRBV27, with 7 bases lining up with TRBD1. The CDR3 contains 14 residues. J was trimmed by 7 bases and V by 3 bases; bases with no gene match: 8. CDR1 is MNHEY, CDR2 SMNVEV, per germline (reference sequence). CDR3 DNA sequence: TGTGCCAGCAGTTTCGTACAGGGGAAAAGTGAAGCTTTCTTT. This codes for CASSFVQGKSEAFF.

The J gene is TRBJ1-2, the V gene TRBV7-2; D remains ambiguous. The germline V and J ends were trimmed by 0 bases and 3 bases, with 5 bases remaining between them. CDR1 SGHTA and CDR2 FQGNSA come from the germline V gene. The CDR3 contains 13 residues. As DNA, the CDR3 is TGTGCCAGCAGCTTAGCTCGGGACTATGGCTACACCTTC. Translated: CASSLARDYGYTF. Supplemented by reference TRBV7-2 and TRBJ1-2, the full variable domain reads GAGVSQSPSNKVTEKGKDVELRCDPISGHTALYWYRQSLGQGLEFLIYFQGNSAPDKSGLPSDRFSAERTGGSVSTLTIQRTQQEDSAVYLCASSLARDYGYTFGSGTRLTVV.

V gene TRBV5-1 combines with J gene TRBJ2-5; 8 bases are a match to TRBD2. This CDR3 has 15 residues. Germline trimming cut 4 bases from V and 4 bases from J; bases unmatched to any gene: 9. The germline V gene has CDR1 SGHRS and CDR2 YFSETQ. Here the CDR3 reads CASSPDSGMRETQYF. CDR3 coding DNA: TGCGCCAGCAGCCCAGATAGCGGGATGCGAGAGACCCAGTACTTC.

The genes are TRBV10-3 and TRBJ2-5; 11 nucleotides agree with TRBD1. This CDR3 spans 16 amino acids. The trim removed 3 bases at V and 2 bases at J, leaving 5 bases unmatched. Germline CDR1 and CDR2: ENHRY and SYGVKD. The CDR3: CAISEGTGGYQETQYF. CDR3 nucleotide sequence: TGTGCCATCAGTGAAGGGACAGGGGGTTATCAAGAGACCCAGTACTTC.

The genes are TRBV7-8 and TRBJ2-3; D perhaps matches TRBD1 (6 bases). V was clipped by 5 bases and J by 6 bases, with 15 bases between them. Germline assignment: CDR1 SGHVS and CDR2 FQNEAQ. The CDR3 extends over 14 amino acids. In DNA, the CDR3 is TGTGCCAGCAGCCCCCCTAGGGGGTGGGATACGCAGTATTTT. Protein sequence: CASSPPRGWDTQYF.

The chain employs TRBV15 and TRBJ1-1; TRBD1 is a possible D gene (6 bases). Germline values: CDR1 LNHNV, CDR2 YYDKDF (reference sequence). Trimming left V 0 bases short and J 0 bases short, with 11 bases between. The CDR3 length is 16 residues. The CDR3 sequence: CATSRDPGAMNTEAFF. The CDR3 DNA is TGTGCCACCAGCAGAGATCCAGGGGCCATGAACACTGAAGCTTTCTTT.